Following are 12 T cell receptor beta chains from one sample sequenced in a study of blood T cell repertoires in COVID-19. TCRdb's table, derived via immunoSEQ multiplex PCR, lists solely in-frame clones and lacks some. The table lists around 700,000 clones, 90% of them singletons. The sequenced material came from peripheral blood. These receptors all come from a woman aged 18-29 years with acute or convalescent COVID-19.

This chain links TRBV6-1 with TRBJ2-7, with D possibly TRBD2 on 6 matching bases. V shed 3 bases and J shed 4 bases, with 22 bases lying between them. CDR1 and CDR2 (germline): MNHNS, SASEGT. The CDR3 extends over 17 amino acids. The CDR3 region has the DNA TGTGCCAGCAGTGACCAACTTACGCCCCTCGGAGGGTACGAGCAGTACTTC. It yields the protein CASSDQLTPLGGYEQYF.

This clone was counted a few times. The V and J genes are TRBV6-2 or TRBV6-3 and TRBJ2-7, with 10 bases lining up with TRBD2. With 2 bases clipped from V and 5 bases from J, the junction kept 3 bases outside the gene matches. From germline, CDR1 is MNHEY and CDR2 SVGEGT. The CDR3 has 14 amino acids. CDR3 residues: CASSYSGGVDEQYF. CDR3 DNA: TGTGCCAGCAGTTACAGCGGGGGGGTCGACGAGCAGTACTTC.

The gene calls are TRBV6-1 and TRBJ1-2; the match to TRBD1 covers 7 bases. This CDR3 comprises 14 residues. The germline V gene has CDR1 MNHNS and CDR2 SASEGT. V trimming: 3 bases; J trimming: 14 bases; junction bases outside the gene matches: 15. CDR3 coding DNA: TGTGCCAGCAGTGAGAACCGGGACAGTGGAGAGGGTACCTTC. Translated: CASSENRDSGEGTF.

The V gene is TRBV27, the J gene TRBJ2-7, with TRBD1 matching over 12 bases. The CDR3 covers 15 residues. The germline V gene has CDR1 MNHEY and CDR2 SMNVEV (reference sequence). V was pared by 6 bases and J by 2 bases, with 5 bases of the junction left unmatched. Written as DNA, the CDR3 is TGTGCCAGCAGGGGGGACAGGGGGCGCCCCTACGAGCAGTACTTC. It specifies CASRGDRGRPYEQYF.

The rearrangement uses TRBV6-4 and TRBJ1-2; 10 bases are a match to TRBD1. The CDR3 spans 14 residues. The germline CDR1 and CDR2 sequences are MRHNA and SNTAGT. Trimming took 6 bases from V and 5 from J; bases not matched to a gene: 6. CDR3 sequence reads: CASSDGTGVYGYTF. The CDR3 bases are TGTGCCAGCAGCGACGGGACAGGGGTATATGGCTACACCTTC.

The CDR3, as DNA: TGTGCCAGCTCACCCCGGACAGGGGGAGACGGGGAGCTGTTTTTT. It specifies CASSPRTGGDGELFF. V gene TRBV18 combines with J gene TRBJ2-2; 10 bases match TRBD1. V trimming: 3 bases; J trimming: 7 bases; junction bases outside the gene matches: 5. This CDR3 is built from 15 residues. Germline V gene sequence: CDR1 KGHSH, CDR2 LQKENI.

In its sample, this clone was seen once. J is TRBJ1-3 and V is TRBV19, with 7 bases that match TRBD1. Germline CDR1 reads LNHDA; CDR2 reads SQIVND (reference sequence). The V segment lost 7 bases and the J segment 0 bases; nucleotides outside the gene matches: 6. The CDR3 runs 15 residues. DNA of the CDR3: TGTGCCAGTATTCCCAGGGGGTACTCTGGAAACACCATATATTTT. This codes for CASIPRGYSGNTIYF.

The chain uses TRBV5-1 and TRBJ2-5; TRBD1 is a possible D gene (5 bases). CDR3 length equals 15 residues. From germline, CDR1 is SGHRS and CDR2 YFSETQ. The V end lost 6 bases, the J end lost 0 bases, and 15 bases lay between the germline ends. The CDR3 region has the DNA TGCGCCAGCACCCTGGTAGGGGCCGACCAAGAGACCCAGTACTTC. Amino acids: CASTLVGADQETQYF.

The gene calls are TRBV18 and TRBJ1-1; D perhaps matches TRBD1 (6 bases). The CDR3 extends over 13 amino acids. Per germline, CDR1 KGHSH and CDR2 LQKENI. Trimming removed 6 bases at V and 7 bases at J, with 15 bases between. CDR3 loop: CASSLGQGNEAFF. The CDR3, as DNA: TGTGCCAGCTCCCTGGGGCAGGGGAATGAAGCTTTCTTT.

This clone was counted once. CDR3 DNA sequence: TGTGCCAGCAGATTAAATGGCTACACCTTC. Amino acids: CASRLNGYTF. The V gene is TRBV5-5, the J gene TRBJ1-2; D call uncertain. V was cut by 5 bases and J by 6 bases, with 5 bases left in between. In germline, CDR1 is SGHKS, CDR2 YYEKEE (reference sequence). The CDR3 spans 10 residues.

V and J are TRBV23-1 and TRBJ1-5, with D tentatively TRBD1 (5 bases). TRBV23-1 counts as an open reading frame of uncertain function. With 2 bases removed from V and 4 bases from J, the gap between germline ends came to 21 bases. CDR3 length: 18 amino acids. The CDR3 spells CASSQGRDPKILNQPQHF. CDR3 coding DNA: TGCGCCAGCAGTCAAGGCAGGGATCCTAAAATTTTAAATCAGCCCCAGCATTTT.

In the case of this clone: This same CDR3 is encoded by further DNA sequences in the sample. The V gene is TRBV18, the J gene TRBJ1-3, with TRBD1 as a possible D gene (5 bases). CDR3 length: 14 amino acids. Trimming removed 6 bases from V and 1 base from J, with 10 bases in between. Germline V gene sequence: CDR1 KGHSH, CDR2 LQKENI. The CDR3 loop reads CASSPDRSGNTIYF. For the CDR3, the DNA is TGTGCCAGCTCCCCAGACAGATCTGGAAACACCATATATTTT. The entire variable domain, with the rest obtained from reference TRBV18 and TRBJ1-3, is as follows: NAGVMQNPRHLVRRRGQEARLRCSPMKGHSHVYWYRQLPEEGLKFMVYLQKENIIDESGMPKERFSAEFPKEGPSILRIQQVVRGDSAAYFCASSPDRSGNTIYFGEGSWLTVV.